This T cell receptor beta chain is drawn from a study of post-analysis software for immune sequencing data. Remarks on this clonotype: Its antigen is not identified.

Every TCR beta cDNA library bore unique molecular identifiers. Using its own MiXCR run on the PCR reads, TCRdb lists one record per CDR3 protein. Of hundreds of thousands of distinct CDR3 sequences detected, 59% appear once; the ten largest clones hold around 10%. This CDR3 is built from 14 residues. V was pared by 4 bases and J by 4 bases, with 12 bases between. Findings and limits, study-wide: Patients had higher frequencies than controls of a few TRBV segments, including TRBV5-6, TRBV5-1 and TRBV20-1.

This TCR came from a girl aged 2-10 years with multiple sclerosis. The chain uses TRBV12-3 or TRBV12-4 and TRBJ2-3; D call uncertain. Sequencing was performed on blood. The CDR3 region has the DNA TGTGCCAGCAGTTGGGCAGGTGGGCCAGATACGCAGTATTTT. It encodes CASSWAGGPDTQYF.